These T cell receptor beta chains were read from a single sample in a study of blood T cell repertoires in COVID-19. TCRdb's table, derived via immunoSEQ multiplex PCR, lists solely in-frame clones and lacks some. Altogether around 190,000 clones are present, 70% to 80% being singletons, with the ten largest covering roughly an eighth. Input material: peripheral blood. The source is a woman in her forties or fifties with acute or convalescent COVID-19. The CDR3 runs from the conserved cysteine through the conserved F or W. D genes are given only for firm matches. The size entry is marked missing in some rows and otherwise reads once, few, many or a size class.

>TRBV5-4|-|TRBJ1-2|-
TGTGCCAGCAATGATAGGGGCCAGGGCTATGGCTACACCTTC
CASNDRGQGYGYTF
>TRBV5-1|TRBD1|TRBJ1-4|once
TGCGCCAGCAGCTTGGAGGTGACAGGGGGTGATAATGAAAAACTGTTTTTT
CASSLEVTGGDNEKLFF
>TRBV6-5|-|TRBJ2-7|few
TGTGCCAGCAGTTACCGAGGCGAGCAGTACTTC
CASSYRGEQYF
>TRBV5-1|TRBD2|TRBJ2-1|-
TGCGCCAGCAGGGCGACTAGCGGGGGGGCTTATGAGCAGTTCTTC
CASRATSGGAYEQFF
>TRBV19|TRBD1|TRBJ1-5|-
TGTGCCAGTAGTCCGGCACCCAGGGGGACATATAGCAATCAGCCCCAGCATTTT
CASSPAPRGTYSNQPQHF
>TRBV28|-|TRBJ1-2|few
TGTGCCAGCAGTTTATGGGGGAGGGGTGGCTACACCTTC
CASSLWGRGGYTF
>TRBV7-2|-|TRBJ2-1|-
TGTGCCAGCAGCTTAGGGCCCCCGTTAAGTGAGCAGTTCTTC
CASSLGPPLSEQFF
>TRBV11-2|TRBD2|TRBJ2-7|-
TGTGCCAGCAGCGGGGCTAGCGGGAGGTGGTCCGAGCAGTACTTC
CASSGASGRWSEQYF
>TRBV5-6|TRBD1|TRBJ2-2|-
TGTGCCAGCAGCCCCGGGACAGGGGCGTGGGACACCGGGGAGCTGTTTTTT
CASSPGTGAWDTGELFF
>TRBV27|-|TRBJ2-1|-
TGTGCCAGCATTCCCCAAGGGGGGGCATACAATGAGCAGTTCTTC
CASIPQGGAYNEQFF
>TRBV18|TRBD1|TRBJ2-1|-
TGTGCCAGCTCAGCCGGAGGGACAGGTTACAATGAGCAGTTCTTC
CASSAGGTGYNEQFF
>TRBV7-2|TRBD2|TRBJ2-3|-
TGTGCCAGCAGCCAAAACAGACTAGCGGGAAGTGCAGATACGCAGTATTTT
CASSQNRLAGSADTQYF
>TRBV6-1|-|TRBJ1-5|few
TGTGCCAGCAGTGAAAGTCCCGCCGGCAGGAATCAGCCCCAGCATTTT
CASSESPAGRNQPQHF
>TRBV29-1|-|TRBJ1-1|-
TGCAGCGTTGTTTGGGGCCAGAACACTGAAGCTTTCTTT
CSVVWGQNTEAFF
>TRBV6-6|-|TRBJ1-4|once
TGTGCCAGCAGTTACGGACAGACCTCAACTAATGAAAAACTGTTTTTT
CASSYGQTSTNEKLFF
>TRBV7-2|TRBD1|TRBJ2-7|-
TGTGCCAGCGGCTTTGACAGGGGCTACGAGCAGTACTTC
CASGFDRGYEQYF
>TRBV29-1|-|TRBJ2-3|-
TGCAGTCTCCGGGGTGGAGATACGCAGTATTTT
CSLRGGDTQYF
>TRBV28|TRBD1|TRBJ2-5|-
TGTGCCAGCAGTTTGGGACAGGGGGCGCCAGGAGAGACCCAGTACTTC
CASSLGQGAPGETQYF
>TRBV21-1|-|TRBJ1-6|once
TGTGCCAGCAAATTGGACAGCCTTAGTTGCTCCTATAATTCACCCCTCCACTTT
CASKLDSLSCSYNSPLHF
>TRBV29-1|-|TRBJ1-2|-
TGCAGCGTTGAAGTTTGGGGGCCTGGCTACACCTTC
CSVEVWGPGYTF
>TRBV6-6|TRBD2|TRBJ2-2|-
TGTGCCAGCAGTTACCCGCGGGGGAGGTCCGGGGAGCTGTTTTTT
CASSYPRGRSGELFF
>TRBV18|TRBD1|TRBJ1-1|-
TGTGCCAGCTCACCCCCACAGGGGAAGAACACTGAAGCTTTCTTT
CASSPPQGKNTEAFF
>TRBV11-2|TRBD1|TRBJ1-2|few
TGTGCCAGCAGCTCAAGGGACAGCATTAACTATGGCTACACCTTC
CASSSRDSINYGYTF
>TRBV7-2|TRBD2|TRBJ2-1|-
TGTGCCAGCAGCTTGTCCGGGGGACTAGCGGGGGTTCCGTTCTTC
CASSLSGGLAGVPFF
>TRBV6-5|TRBD1|TRBJ2-7|-
TGTGCCAGCAGTTACGGGGGACAGGGCTACGAGCAGTACTTC
CASSYGGQGYEQYF